The 16 T cell receptor beta chains below were found in one sample sequenced in a study of shared clonotypes between healthy human individuals. Profiling relied on immunoSEQ multiplex PCR, and the TCRdb table lists in-frame clones only, not all of them. The sample includes 1,400,000 or so clones, approximately 98.5% seen only once; the top ten take 0.3% to 0.45%. Material: naive CD4+ T cells sorted from blood. The subset was: CD45RA+ positively selected. The source of these receptors is a man aged 30-40 years in good health.

The chain carries TRBV27 and TRBJ1-3; D is unresolved. The CDR3 length is 14 residues. CDR1 and CDR2 from the germline V gene are MNHEY and SMNVEV (reference sequence). V was cut by 10 bases and J by 0 bases, with 13 bases left in between. CDR3 DNA: TGTGCCACCAAAGAAAGACACTCTGGAAACACCATATATTTT. It specifies CATKERHSGNTIYF.

The rearrangement links TRBV6-1 to TRBJ2-1; 7 bases are shared with TRBD2. The length of the CDR3 is 14 residues. V was pared by 2 bases and J by 9 bases, with 7 bases of the junction left unmatched. The V gene's germline CDR1 is MNHNS and CDR2 SASEGT. The CDR3: CASSESTPGGEQFF. CDR3 DNA sequence: TGTGCCAGCAGTGAATCGACTCCGGGAGGTGAGCAGTTCTTC.

V usage is TRBV5-4 and J usage is TRBJ2-3; 7 bases fit TRBD2. The germline V gene has CDR1 SGHNT and CDR2 YYREEE (reference sequence). With 1 base clipped from V and 0 bases from J, the junction kept 8 bases outside the gene matches. The CDR3 extends over 17 amino acids. The CDR3 DNA reads as TGTGCCAGCAGCTTGTCCCCTGCTAGCGGAAGCACAGATACGCAGTATTTT. Amino acids: CASSLSPASGSTDTQYF.

V is TRBV5-4 and J is TRBJ1-2, with 8 bases aligning to TRBD1. The germline CDR1 and CDR2 sequences are SGHNT and YYREEE (reference sequence). CDR3 length: 15 residues. Germline trimming cut 3 bases from V and 4 bases from J; bases unmatched to any gene: 8. In nucleotides, the CDR3 is TGTGCCAGCAGCTCCGGACAGGGAGGATCCTATGGCTACACCTTC. This gives the protein CASSSGQGGSYGYTF.

V gene TRBV5-1 combines with J gene TRBJ1-5; D may be TRBD1 (5 bases). The CDR3 spans 13 residues. CDR1 and CDR2 from the germline V gene are SGHRS and YFSETQ. Trimming left V 6 bases short and J 4 bases short, with 11 bases between. CDR3 sequence reads: CASNGGENQPQHF. For the CDR3, the DNA is TGCGCCAGCAATGGGGGGGAGAATCAGCCCCAGCATTTT. Combining the CDR3 with reference TRBV5-1 and TRBJ1-5 gives the whole variable domain KAGVTQTPRYLIKTRGQQVTLSCSPISGHRSVSWYQQTPGQGLQFLFEYFSETQRNKGNFPGRFSGRQFSNSRSEMNVSTLELGDSALYLCASNGGENQPQHFGDGTRLSIL.

Of note for this clone: One junction end does not reproduce the germline sequence, and a read error may be involved. The chain carries TRBV7-7 and TRBJ2-3; a weak D match, TRBD2 (5 bases). CDR3 length equals 13 residues. Germline assignment: CDR1 SSHAT and CDR2 FNYEAQ (reference sequence). CDR3 nucleotides: TGTGCTAGCAGCGGCGTCGGGGCAGATACGCAGTATTTT. Translation gives CASSGVGADTQYF.

The V call is TRBV6-4, the J call TRBJ2-7; TRBD2 aligns across 7 bases. The length of the CDR3 is 22 residues. Unmatched junction bases numbered 28, after V lost 4 bases and J lost 1 base. Looked up from germline, CDR1 is MRHNA and CDR2 is SNTAGT. The CDR3 reads CASSASTEVAGFQLGPSYEQYF. In DNA, the CDR3 is TGTGCCAGCAGTGCCTCGACTGAGGTAGCGGGTTTTCAACTGGGACCATCCTACGAGCAGTACTTC.

CDR3 sequence reads: CASSQDTYEQYF. CDR3 bases: TGCGCCAGCAGCCAGGACACGTACGAGCAGTACTTC. This rearrangement joins TRBV5-1 to TRBJ2-7, with D perhaps matching TRBD1 (5 bases). Germline loops: CDR1 SGHRS, CDR2 YFSETQ. The CDR3 has 12 residues. The V gene lost 4 bases and the J gene lost 4 bases, with 9 bases spanning the gap. The variable domain in full, completed from reference TRBV5-1 and TRBJ2-7, reads KAGVTQTPRYLIKTRGQQVTLSCSPISGHRSVSWYQQTPGQGLQFLFEYFSETQRNKGNFPGRFSGRQFSNSRSEMNVSTLELGDSALYLCASSQDTYEQYFGPGTRLTVT.

The chain recombines TRBV30 with TRBJ1-3, with a possible D match to TRBD1 (6 bases). Trimming took 3 bases from V and 4 from J, leaving 25 bases between them. Germline V lookup: CDR1 GTSNPN, CDR2 SVGIG (reference sequence). The CDR3 is 18 residues long. The CDR3 bases are TGTGCCTGGAGGGTCAATCGGAGAACAGGGATAGCCGGAAACACCATATATTTT. Its translation: CAWRVNRRTGIAGNTIYF.

CDR3 sequence (DNA): TGCGCCAGCAGCCCTGGACTAGCGGGAGTCACCGGGGAGCTGTTTTTT. It yields the protein CASSPGLAGVTGELFF. The chain has TRBV5-1 and TRBJ2-2, with TRBD2 matching 13 bases. Germline values: CDR1 SGHRS, CDR2 YFSETQ. V shed 4 bases, J shed 4 bases, and the junction held 4 bases outside the gene matches. The CDR3 length is 16 residues.

The chain couples TRBV2 to TRBJ2-1; no clear D. V was cut by 7 bases and J by 6 bases, with 4 bases left in between. The CDR3 is made up of 10 amino acids. Germline V gene sequence: CDR1 SNHLY, CDR2 FYNNEI. CDR3: CASKVNEQFF. Here the CDR3 DNA reads TGTGCCAGCAAGGTCAATGAGCAGTTCTTC.

The V gene is TRBV12-5, the J gene TRBJ2-3; maybe TRBD1 (5 bases). Trimming removed 6 bases at V and 3 bases at J, with 10 bases between. This CDR3 comprises 13 residues. Per the germline V gene, CDR1 is LGHNT and CDR2 is FRNRAP. The CDR3 region is CASGAGWTDTQYF. The CDR3 DNA follows: TGTGCTAGTGGGGCAGGGTGGACAGATACGCAGTATTTT.

The CDR3 loop is CASSLVGQAYTF. The CDR3, as DNA: TGTGCCAGCAGTTTAGTGGGGCAAGCCTACACCTTC. The chain carries TRBV28 and TRBJ1-2; D possibly corresponds to TRBD1 (5 bases). The V end lost 2 bases, the J end lost 10 bases, and 11 bases lay between the germline ends. The CDR3 consists of 12 residues. Germline V gene sequence: CDR1 MDHEN, CDR2 SYDVKM.

This clone turned up a few times. The sample contains more than one DNA sequence encoding this CDR3. The J gene is TRBJ2-1, the V gene TRBV7-2; D gene unclear. Germline V gene lookup returns CDR1 SGHTA and CDR2 FQGNSA. The CDR3 consists of 15 residues. Trimming left V 1 base short and J 0 bases short, with 7 bases between. DNA of the CDR3: TGTGCCAGCAGCTTAGGGGTAGGCTCCTACAATGAGCAGTTCTTC. Translated: CASSLGVGSYNEQFF.

The gene calls are TRBV5-1 and TRBJ2-2; D is tentatively TRBD1 or TRBD2 (7 bases each). The V gene's germline CDR1 is SGHRS and CDR2 YFSETQ. The CDR3 has 15 amino acids. Trimming left V 5 bases short and J 5 bases short, with 16 bases between. Here the CDR3 DNA reads TGCGCCAGCAGGAGGGGGCGGGAGCCAACCGGGGAGCTGTTTTTT. Protein product: CASRRGREPTGELFF.

The rearrangement uses TRBV5-8 and TRBJ1-4; the D is unclear. The CDR3 sequence is 15 residues long. Germline-derived CDR1 and CDR2 are SGHTS and YDEGEE. Trimming left V 5 bases short and J 3 bases short, with 14 bases between. CDR3 loop: CASRRTGTSNEKLFF. In nucleotides, the CDR3 is TGTGCCAGCAGGCGGACCGGAACGTCTAATGAAAAACTGTTTTTT. The entire variable domain, with the rest obtained from reference TRBV5-8 and TRBJ1-4, is as follows: EAGVTQSPTHLIKTRGQQATLRCSPISGHTSVYWYQQALGLGLQFLLWYDEGEERNRGNFPPRFSGRQFPNYSSELNVNALELEDSALYLCASRRTGTSNEKLFFGSGTQLSVL.